The clone carrying this T cell receptor (beta chain) was counted at least ten times. TCR beta CDR3 amplification used RNA transcripts. Second-round multiplex PCR came after a first-round RT-PCR that employed HTBI primers. From the multiplex PCR reads, TCRdb called clonotypes with MiXCR, one entry per CDR3 protein. Of about 370,000 distinct CDR3 sequences listed, about a sixth are singletons. The sample comes from a study of Graves' ophthalmopathy and Graves' hyperthyroidism. The CDR3 spans 12 residues. Germline V gives CDR1 MNHNS, CDR2 SASEGT. V was trimmed by 6 bases and J by 4 bases, leaving 7 bases between them.

This TCR was sampled from an adult woman with stable Graves' hyperthyroidism. The J gene is TRBJ1-5, the V gene TRBV6-1, with TRBD1 as a possible D gene (6 bases). Sequenced material: peripheral blood. The CDR3 region has the DNA TGTGCCAGCAGAGACAGGAATCAGCCCCAGCATTTT. Protein sequence: CASRDRNQPQHF.